The rows below give T cell receptor beta chains drawn from one sample of a study of blood T cells in healthy people across ages. Via MiXCR, TCRdb re-called the 5' RACE reads, giving one row per CDR3 protein. The sample lists around 990,000 distinct CDR3 sequences; roughly a quarter were seen once. These data are also associated with another study on T cells of mothers and their children.

The sequencing sample was made of blood. Receptors originate from a girl aged 2 to 10 in good health. Both conserved end residues are part of each CDR3.

V gene	J gene	CDR3 protein
TRBV6-5	TRBJ1-1	CASSWDRENTEAFF
TRBV12-3/TRBV12-4	TRBJ2-7	CASSKLSAGTAYEQYF
TRBV2	TRBJ1-2	CASSVQAVYGYTF
TRBV20-1	TRBJ1-2	CSAPPAGYTF
TRBV7-2	TRBJ2-2	CASSSPTGAPSGKLFF
TRBV7-9	TRBJ1-1	CASSLAERAFF
TRBV7-9	TRBJ1-1	CASSLGGASNTEAFF
TRBV27	TRBJ2-1	CASSLDGPLDNEQFF
TRBV7-9	TRBJ2-7	CASSPTTGTYEQYF
TRBV6-1	TRBJ2-4	CASSALISGREDIQYF
TRBV21-1	TRBJ2-3	CASRWTAGARTDTQYF
TRBV14	TRBJ2-1	CASSQPSGLSSYNEQFF
TRBV28	TRBJ2-2	CASRREKGGELFF
TRBV7-9	TRBJ1-2	CASSFPTANYGYTF
TRBV12-3/TRBV12-4	TRBJ1-2	CASSYRFGDGYTF
TRBV10-3	TRBJ2-7	CAISPGVAGEQYF
TRBV20-1	TRBJ2-7	CSAYRTDGGDEQYF
TRBV4-1	TRBJ1-5	CASSHQRTNQPQHF
TRBV4-2	TRBJ2-7	CASSQDRGLAGYEQYF
TRBV12-3/TRBV12-4	TRBJ1-1	CASSLTGGPTEAFF
TRBV20-1	TRBJ1-2	CSAYPAANYGYTF
TRBV3-1	TRBJ2-2	CASSQVGGLGELFF
TRBV28	TRBJ2-1	CASSSVSNEQFF